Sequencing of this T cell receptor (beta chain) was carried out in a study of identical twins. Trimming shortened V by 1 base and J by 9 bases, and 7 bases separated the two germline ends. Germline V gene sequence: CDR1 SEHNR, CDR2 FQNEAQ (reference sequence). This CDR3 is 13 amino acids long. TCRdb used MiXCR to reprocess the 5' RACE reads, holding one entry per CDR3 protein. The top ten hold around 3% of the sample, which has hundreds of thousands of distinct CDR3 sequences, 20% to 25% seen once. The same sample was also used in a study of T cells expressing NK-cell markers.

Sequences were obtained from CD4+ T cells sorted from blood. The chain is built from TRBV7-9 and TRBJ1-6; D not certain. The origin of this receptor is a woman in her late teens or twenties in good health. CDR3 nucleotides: TGTGCCAGCAGCTTAGTGGCAACTTCACCCCTCCACTTT. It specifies CASSLVATSPLHF.